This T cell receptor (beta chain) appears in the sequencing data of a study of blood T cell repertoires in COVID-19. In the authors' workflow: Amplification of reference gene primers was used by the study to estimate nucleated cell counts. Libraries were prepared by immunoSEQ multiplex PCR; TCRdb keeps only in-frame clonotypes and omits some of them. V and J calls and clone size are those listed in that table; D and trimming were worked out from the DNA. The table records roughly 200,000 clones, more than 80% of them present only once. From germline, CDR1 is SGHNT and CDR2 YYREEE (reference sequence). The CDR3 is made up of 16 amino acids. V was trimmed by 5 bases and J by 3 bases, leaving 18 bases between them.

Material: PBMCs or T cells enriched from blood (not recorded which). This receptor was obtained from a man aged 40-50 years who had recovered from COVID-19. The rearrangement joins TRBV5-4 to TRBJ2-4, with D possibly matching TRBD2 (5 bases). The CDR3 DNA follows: TGTGCCAGCAGTCACCTGAGCGGCGTCGGCAAAAACATTCAGTACTTC. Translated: CASSHLSGVGKNIQYF. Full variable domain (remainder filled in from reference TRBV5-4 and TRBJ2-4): ETGVTQSPTHLIKTRGQQVTLRCSSQSGHNTVSWYQQALGQGPQFIFQYYREEENGRGNFPPRFSGLQFPNYSSELNVNALELDDSALYLCASSHLSGVGKNIQYFGAGTRLSVL.